The clone carrying this TCR beta chain has ten or more counts. TCRdb itself ran the reads through MiXCR, one entry per CDR3 protein. This sample has about 310,000 distinct CDR3 sequences, with 17% found just once. The data are from a study of T cell repertoires in cytomegalovirus infection. With 5 bases clipped from V and 6 bases from J, the junction kept 4 bases outside the gene matches. The CDR3 spans 14 residues. The germline V gene has CDR1 SEHNR and CDR2 FQNEAQ (reference sequence). The chain couples TRBV7-9 to TRBJ1-2; 12 bases align to TRBD1. Sequencing input: PBMCs. This TCR was sampled from a human donor in good health (CMV status not recorded). Some clones in this sample may be carry-over from other donors' samples. CDR3 loop: CASSHGTGGDGYTF. The CDR3 DNA reads as TGTGCCAGCAGCCACGGGACAGGGGGCGATGGCTACACCTTC.